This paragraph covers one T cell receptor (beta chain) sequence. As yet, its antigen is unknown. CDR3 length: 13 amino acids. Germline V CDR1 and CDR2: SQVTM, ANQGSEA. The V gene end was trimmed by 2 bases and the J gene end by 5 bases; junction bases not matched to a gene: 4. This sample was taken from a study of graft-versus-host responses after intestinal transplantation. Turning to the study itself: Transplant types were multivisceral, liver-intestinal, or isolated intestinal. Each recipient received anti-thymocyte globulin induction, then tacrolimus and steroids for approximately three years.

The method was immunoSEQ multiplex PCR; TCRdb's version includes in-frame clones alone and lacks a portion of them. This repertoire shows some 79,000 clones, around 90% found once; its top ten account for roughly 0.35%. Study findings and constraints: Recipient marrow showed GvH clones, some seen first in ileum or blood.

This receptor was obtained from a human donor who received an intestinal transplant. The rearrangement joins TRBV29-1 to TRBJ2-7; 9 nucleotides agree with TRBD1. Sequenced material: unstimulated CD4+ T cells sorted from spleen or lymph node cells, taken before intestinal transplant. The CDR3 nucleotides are TGCAGCGTTGAAACAGGGGGCGGCCACGAGCAGTACTTC. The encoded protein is CSVETGGGHEQYF.